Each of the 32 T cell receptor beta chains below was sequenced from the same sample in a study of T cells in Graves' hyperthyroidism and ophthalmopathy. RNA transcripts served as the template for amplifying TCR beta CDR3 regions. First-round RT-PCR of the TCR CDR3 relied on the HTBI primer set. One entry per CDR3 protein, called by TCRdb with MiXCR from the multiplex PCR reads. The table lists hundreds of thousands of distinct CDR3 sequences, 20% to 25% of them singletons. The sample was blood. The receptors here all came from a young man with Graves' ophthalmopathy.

The DNA of the CDR3 is TGTGCCAGCAGTTACTCGACTTACAATGAGCAGTTCTTC. Its protein is CASSYSTYNEQFF. V usage is TRBV6-5 and J usage is TRBJ2-1; D gene ambiguous. Germline CDR1 MNHEY, CDR2 SVGAGI. Trimming removed 0 bases from V and 4 bases from J, with 4 bases in between. The CDR3 has 13 residues.

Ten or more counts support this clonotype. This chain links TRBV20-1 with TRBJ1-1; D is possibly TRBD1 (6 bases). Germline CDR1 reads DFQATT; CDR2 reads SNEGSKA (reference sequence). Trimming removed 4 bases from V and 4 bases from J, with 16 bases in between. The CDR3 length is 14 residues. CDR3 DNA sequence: TGCAGTGCTACCCATCAGGGGTTTGGCACTGAAGCTTTCTTT. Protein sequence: CSATHQGFGTEAFF.

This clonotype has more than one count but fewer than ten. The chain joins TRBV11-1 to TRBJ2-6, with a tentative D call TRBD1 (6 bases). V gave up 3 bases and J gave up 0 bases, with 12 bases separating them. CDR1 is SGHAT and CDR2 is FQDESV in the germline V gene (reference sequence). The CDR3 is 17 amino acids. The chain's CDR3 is CASSFVTGLSGANVLTF. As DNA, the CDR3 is TGTGCCAGCAGCTTCGTGACAGGCCTCTCTGGGGCCAACGTCCTGACTTTC.

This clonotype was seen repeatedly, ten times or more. The CDR3 reads CAWSESRFTQYF. CDR3 DNA: TGTGCCTGGAGTGAGTCCCGGTTTACCCAGTACTTC. V usage is TRBV30 and J usage is TRBJ2-5; D gene unclear. This CDR3 has 12 amino acids. V was pared by 1 base and J by 8 bases, with 11 bases between. Germline CDR1 and CDR2: GTSNPN and SVGIG (reference sequence).

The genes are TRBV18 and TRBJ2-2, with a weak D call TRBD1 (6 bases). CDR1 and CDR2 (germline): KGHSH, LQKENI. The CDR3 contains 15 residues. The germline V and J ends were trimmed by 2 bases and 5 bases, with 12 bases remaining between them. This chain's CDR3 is CASSPRGTQTGELFF. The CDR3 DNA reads TGTGCCAGCTCACCAAGGGGGACGCAGACCGGGGAGCTGTTTTTT.

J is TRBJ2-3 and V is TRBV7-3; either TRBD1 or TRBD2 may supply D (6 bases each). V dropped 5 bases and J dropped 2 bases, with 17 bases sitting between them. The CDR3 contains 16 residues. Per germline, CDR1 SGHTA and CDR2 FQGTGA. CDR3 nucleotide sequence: TGTGCCAGCAGCAAAGGGGGGACCCGGAACACAGATACGCAGTATTTT. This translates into CASSKGGTRNTDTQYF. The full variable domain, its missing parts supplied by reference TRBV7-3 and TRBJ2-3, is GAGVSQTPSNKVTEKGKYVELRCDPISGHTALYWYRQSLGQGPEFLIYFQGTGAADDSGLPNDRFFAVRPEGSVSTLKIQRTERGDSAVYLCASSKGGTRNTDTQYFGPGTRLTVL.

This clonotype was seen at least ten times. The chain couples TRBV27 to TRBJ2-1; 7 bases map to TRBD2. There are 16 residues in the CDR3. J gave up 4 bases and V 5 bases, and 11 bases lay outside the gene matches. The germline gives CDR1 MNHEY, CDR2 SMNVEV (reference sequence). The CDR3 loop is CASSGGRGAGYNEQFF. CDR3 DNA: TGTGCCAGCAGTGGCGGGAGAGGAGCTGGGTACAATGAGCAGTTCTTC.

CDR3 loop: CASSRGLAGSEQFF. In nucleotides, the CDR3 is TGTGCCAGCAGCCGGGGACTAGCGGGAAGTGAGCAGTTCTTC. The V gene is TRBV11-2, the J gene TRBJ2-1; 13 nucleotides align to TRBD2. V was pared by 5 bases and J by 9 bases, with 4 bases of the junction left unmatched. The CDR3 consists of 14 residues. Germline loops: CDR1 SGHAT, CDR2 FQNNGV.

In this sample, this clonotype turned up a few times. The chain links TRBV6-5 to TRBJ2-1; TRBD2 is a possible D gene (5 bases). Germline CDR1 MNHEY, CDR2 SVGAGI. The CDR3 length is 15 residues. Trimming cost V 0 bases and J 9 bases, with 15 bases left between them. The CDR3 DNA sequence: TGTGCCAGCAGTTACTCGGGGAGTCAGGCGGGTGAGCAGTTCTTC. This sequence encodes CASSYSGSQAGEQFF.

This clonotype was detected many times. CDR3 coding DNA: TGTGCCAGCAGCTCCGGTGAAACCGGGGAGCTGTTTTTT. Residues: CASSSGETGELFF. J is TRBJ2-2 and V is TRBV11-3; the D is unclear. The ends were cut back, 4 bases at V and 5 bases at J, with 8 bases in the middle. Germline V lookup: CDR1 SGHNT, CDR2 YENEEA. The CDR3 spans 13 residues.

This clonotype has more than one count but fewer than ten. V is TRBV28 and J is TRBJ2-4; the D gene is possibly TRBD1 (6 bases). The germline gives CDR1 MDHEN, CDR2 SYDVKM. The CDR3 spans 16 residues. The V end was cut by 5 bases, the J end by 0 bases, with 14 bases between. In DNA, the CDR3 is TGTGCCAGCAGTCCGGGACAACTACTAGCCAAAAACATTCAGTACTTC. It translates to CASSPGQLLAKNIQYF. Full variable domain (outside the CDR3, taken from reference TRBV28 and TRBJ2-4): DVKVTQSSRYLVKRTGEKVFLECVQDMDHENMFWYRQDPGLGLRLIYFSYDVKMKEKGDIPEGYSVSREKKERFSLILESASTNQTSMYLCASSPGQLLAKNIQYFGAGTRLSVL.

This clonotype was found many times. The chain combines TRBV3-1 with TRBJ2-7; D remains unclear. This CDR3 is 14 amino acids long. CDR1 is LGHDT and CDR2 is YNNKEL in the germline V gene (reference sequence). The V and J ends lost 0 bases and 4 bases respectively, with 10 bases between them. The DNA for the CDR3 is TGTGCCAGCAGCCAAGATGTGGCAGGTTACGAGCAGTACTTC. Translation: CASSQDVAGYEQYF.

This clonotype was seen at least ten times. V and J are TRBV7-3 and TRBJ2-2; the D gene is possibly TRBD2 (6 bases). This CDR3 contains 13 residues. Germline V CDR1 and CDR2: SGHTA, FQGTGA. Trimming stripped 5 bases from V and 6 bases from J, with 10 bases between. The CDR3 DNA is TGTGCCAGCAGCACGTCTAGCGCCGGGGAGCTGTTTTTT. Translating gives CASSTSSAGELFF.

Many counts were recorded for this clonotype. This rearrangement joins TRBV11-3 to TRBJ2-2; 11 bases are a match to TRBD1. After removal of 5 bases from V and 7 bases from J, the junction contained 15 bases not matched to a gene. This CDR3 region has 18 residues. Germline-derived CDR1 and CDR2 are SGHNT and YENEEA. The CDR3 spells CASSPGQGASGAGGELFF. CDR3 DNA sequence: TGTGCCAGCAGCCCAGGACAGGGGGCGTCCGGGGCTGGCGGGGAGCTGTTTTTT.

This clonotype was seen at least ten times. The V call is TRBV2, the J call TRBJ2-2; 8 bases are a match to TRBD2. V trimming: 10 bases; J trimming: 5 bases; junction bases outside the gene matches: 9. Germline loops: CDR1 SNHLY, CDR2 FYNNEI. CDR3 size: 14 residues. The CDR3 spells CATTGTSTTGELFF. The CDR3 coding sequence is TGTGCCACTACCGGGACTAGTACTACCGGGGAGCTGTTTTTT.

The CDR3 loop is CSARTGANEQFF. As DNA, the CDR3 is TGCAGTGCAAGGACAGGAGCGAATGAGCAGTTCTTC. The chain recombines TRBV20-1 with TRBJ2-1; 7 bases fit TRBD1. The V gene end was trimmed by 6 bases and the J gene end by 7 bases; junction bases not matched to a gene: 6. Germline V gene data show CDR1 as DFQATT and CDR2 as SNEGSKA (reference sequence). This CDR3 is built from 12 residues.

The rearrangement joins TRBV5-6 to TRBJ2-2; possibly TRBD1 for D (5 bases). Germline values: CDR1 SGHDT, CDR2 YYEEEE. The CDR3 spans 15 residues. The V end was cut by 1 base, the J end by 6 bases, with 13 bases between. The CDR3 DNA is TGTGCCAGCAGCTTGAGGGGCGCTTTGGCCGGGGAGCTGTTTTTT. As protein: CASSLRGALAGELFF.

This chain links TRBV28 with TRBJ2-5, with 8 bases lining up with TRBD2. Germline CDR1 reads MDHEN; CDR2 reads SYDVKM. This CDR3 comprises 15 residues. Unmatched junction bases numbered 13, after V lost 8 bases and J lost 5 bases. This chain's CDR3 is CASVSGGGGRETQYF. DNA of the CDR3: TGTGCCAGCGTTTCTGGCGGTGGCGGGAGGGAGACCCAGTACTTC.

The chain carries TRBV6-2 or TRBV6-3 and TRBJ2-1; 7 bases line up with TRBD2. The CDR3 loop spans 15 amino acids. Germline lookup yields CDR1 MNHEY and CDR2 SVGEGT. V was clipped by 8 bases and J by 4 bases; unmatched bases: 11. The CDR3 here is CASRLGGMYYNEQFF. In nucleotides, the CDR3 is TGTGCCAGCCGTCTCGGGGGGATGTATTACAATGAGCAGTTCTTC.

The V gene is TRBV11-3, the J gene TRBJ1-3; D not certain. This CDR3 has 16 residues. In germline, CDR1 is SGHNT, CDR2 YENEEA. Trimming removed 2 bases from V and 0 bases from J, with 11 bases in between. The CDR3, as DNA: TGTGCCAGCAGCTTAATACTCGACTGCTCTGGAAACACCATATATTTT. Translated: CASSLILDCSGNTIYF.

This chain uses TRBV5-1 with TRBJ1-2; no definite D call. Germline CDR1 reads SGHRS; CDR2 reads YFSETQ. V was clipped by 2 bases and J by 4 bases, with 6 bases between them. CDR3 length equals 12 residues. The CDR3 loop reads CASSFEGYGYTF. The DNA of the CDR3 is TGCGCCAGCAGCTTTGAGGGCTATGGCTACACCTTC.

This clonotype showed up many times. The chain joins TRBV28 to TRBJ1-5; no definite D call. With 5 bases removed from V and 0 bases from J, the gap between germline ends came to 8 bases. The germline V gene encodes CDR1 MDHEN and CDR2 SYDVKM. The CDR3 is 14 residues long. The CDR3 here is CASSPPSSNQPQHF. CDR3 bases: TGTGCCAGCAGTCCCCCGTCTAGCAATCAGCCCCAGCATTTT. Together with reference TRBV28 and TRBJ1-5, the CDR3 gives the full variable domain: DVKVTQSSRYLVKRTGEKVFLECVQDMDHENMFWYRQDPGLGLRLIYFSYDVKMKEKGDIPEGYSVSREKKERFSLILESASTNQTSMYLCASSPPSSNQPQHFGDGTRLSIL.

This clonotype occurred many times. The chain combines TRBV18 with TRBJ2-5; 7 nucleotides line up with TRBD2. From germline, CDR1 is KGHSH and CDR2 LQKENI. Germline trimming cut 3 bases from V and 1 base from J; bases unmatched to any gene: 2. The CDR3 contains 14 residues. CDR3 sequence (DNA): TGTGCCAGCTCACCGTCGGGGGGCCAAGAGACCCAGTACTTC. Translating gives CASSPSGGQETQYF.

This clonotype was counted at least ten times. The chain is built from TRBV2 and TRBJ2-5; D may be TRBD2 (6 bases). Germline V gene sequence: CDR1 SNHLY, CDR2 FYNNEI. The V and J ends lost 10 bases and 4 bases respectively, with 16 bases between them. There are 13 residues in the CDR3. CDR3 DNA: TGTGCCAACCTCATGGTGGAGGGAGAGACCCAGTACTTC. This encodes CANLMVEGETQYF.

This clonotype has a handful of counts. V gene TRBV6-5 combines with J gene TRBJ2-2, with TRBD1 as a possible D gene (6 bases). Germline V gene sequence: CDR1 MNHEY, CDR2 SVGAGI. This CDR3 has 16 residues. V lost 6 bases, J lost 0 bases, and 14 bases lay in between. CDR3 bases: TGTGCCAGCAGCCCCAGGACAGCCGCGAACACCGGGGAGCTGTTTTTT. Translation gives CASSPRTAANTGELFF.

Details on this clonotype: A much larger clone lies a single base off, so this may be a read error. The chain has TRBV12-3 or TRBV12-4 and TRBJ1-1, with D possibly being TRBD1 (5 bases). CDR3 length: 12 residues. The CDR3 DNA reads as TGTGCCGGCAGTTCAGGGACCACTGAAGCTTTCTTT. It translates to CAGSSGTTEAFF.

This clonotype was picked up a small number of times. In DNA, the CDR3 is TGCGCCAGCAGCTTGACCGAGGCCGGGGAGCTGTTTTTT. Amino acids: CASSLTEAGELFF. The rearrangement links TRBV5-1 to TRBJ2-2; no clear D. V lost 1 base to trimming and J lost 6 bases, with 7 bases between them. The CDR3 totals 13 residues. The germline V gene has CDR1 SGHRS and CDR2 YFSETQ.

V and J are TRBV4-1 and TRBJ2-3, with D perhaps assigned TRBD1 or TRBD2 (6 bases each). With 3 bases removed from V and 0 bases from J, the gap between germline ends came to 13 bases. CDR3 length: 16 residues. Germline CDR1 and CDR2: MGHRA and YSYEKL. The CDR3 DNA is TGCGCCAGCAGCCAGGTACAGGGAGGAAGCACAGATACGCAGTATTTT. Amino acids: CASSQVQGGSTDTQYF.

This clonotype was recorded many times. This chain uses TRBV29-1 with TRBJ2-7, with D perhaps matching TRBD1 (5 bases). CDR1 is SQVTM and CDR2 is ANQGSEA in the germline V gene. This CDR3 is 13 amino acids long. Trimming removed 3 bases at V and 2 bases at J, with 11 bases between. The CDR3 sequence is CSVEDTLTYEQYF. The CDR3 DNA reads TGCAGCGTTGAGGACACCCTGACCTACGAGCAGTACTTC.

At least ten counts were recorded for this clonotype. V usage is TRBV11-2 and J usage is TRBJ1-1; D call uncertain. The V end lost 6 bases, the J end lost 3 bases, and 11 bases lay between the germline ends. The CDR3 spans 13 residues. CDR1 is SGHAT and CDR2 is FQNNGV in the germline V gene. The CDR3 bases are TGTGCCAGCAGTCAAATTGGGTACACTGAAGCTTTCTTT. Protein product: CASSQIGYTEAFF. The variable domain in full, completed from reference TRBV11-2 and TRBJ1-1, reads EAGVAQSPRYKIIEKRQSVAFWCNPISGHATLYWYQQILGQGPKLLIQFQNNGVVDDSQLPKDRFSAERLKGVDSTLKIQPAKLEDSAVYLCASSQIGYTEAFFGQGTRLTVV.

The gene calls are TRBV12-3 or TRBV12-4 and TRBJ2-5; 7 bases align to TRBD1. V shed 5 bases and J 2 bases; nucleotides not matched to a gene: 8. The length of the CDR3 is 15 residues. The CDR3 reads CASSAPRGKQETQYF. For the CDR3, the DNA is TGTGCCAGCAGTGCTCCCAGGGGGAAACAAGAGACCCAGTACTTC.

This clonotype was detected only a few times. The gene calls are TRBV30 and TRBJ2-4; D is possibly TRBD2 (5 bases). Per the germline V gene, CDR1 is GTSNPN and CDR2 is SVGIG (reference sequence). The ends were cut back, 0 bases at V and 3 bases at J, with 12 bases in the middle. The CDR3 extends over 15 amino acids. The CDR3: CAWSVGGSGKNIQYF. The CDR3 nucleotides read TGTGCCTGGAGTGTAGGCGGGTCGGGCAAAAACATTCAGTACTTC.